This T cell receptor (beta chain) came from a study of shared clonotypes between healthy human individuals. Study summary: Three plates were used per donor for CD4 naive, three for CD4 memory, two for CD8 naive and one for CD8 memory.

The data were produced by immunoSEQ multiplex PCR, yet TCRdb's version contains in-frame clones alone and is incomplete. The data show around 1.9 million clones, approximately 94% seen once. Naive CD8 cells lacked CD45RO, underwent positive selection for CCR7 and left out terminally differentiated effector memory CD45RA+ cells. The CDR3 covers 12 residues. V was clipped by 1 base and J by 7 bases, with 5 bases between them. Germline values: CDR1 SGHVS, CDR2 FQNEAQ. Comments on this clone: Other DNA sequences in this sample translate to the same CDR3.

Sequenced material: naive CD8+ T cells from PBMCs. V gene TRBV7-8 combines with J gene TRBJ1-5; the D is unclear. This sequence was found in a man younger than 35 in good health. Some clones in this sample may be carry-over from other donors' samples. In DNA, the CDR3 is TGTGCCAGCAGCTTAGGATTCCAGCCCCAGCATTTT. Protein sequence: CASSLGFQPQHF.